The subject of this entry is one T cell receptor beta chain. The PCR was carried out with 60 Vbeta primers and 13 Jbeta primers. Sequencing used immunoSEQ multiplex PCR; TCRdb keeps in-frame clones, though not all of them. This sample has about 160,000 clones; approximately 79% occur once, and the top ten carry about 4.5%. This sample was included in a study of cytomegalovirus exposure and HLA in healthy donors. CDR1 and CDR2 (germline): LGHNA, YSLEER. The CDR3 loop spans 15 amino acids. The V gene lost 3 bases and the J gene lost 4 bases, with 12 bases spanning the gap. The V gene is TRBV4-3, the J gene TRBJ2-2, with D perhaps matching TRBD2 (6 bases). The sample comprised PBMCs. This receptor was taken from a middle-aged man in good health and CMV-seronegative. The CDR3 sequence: CASSQDYWSTGELFF. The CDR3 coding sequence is TGCGCCAGCAGCCAGGACTATTGGAGCACCGGGGAGCTGTTTTTT.